This T cell receptor (beta chain) was identified in a study of beta chain features in type 1 diabetes. About the study: Sorted cells numbering around 100,000,000 were examined across all samples.

Study-level results: Because the template was cDNA, high-expressing cells might be over-represented.

This CDR3 spans 12 amino acids. V dropped 11 bases and J dropped 0 bases, with 10 bases sitting between them. Germline V gene sequence: CDR1 SNHLY, CDR2 FYNNEI. This clone has a handful of counts. Its antigen is unidentified. Expressed TCRB transcripts were sequenced, since all the RNA that had been isolated was reverse transcribed. Generated by immunoSEQ multiplex PCR, the TCRdb table keeps only in-frame clones and is missing some. Here the sample spans some 220,000 clones, roughly a tenth being singletons. The rearrangement joins TRBV2 to TRBJ2-5; no reliable D call. The clonotype originates from a man younger than 35 in good health. Source material: central memory CD4+ T cells from blood. CDR3 sequence: CAGKRDQETQYF. The DNA for the CDR3 is TGTGCCGGAAAGAGAGACCAAGAGACCCAGTACTTC.